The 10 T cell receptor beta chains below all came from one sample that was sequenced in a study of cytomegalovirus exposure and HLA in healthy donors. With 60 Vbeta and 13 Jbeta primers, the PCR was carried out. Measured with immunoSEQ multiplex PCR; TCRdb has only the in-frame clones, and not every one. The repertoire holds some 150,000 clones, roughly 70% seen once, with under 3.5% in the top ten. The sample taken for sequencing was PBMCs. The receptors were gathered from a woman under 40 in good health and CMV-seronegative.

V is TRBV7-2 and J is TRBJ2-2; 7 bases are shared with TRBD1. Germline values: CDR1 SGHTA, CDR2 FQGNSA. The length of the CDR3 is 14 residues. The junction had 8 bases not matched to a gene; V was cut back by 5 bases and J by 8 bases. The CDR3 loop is CASSMGQPSGELFF. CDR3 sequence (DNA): TGTGCCAGCAGCATGGGACAGCCTTCTGGGGAGCTGTTTTTT.

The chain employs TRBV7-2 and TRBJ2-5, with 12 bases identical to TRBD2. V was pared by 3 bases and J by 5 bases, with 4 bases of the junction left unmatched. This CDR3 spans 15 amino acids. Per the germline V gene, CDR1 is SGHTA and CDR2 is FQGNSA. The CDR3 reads CASSFLAGGPETQYF. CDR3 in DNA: TGTGCCAGCAGCTTCCTAGCGGGAGGGCCGGAGACCCAGTACTTC.

CDR3 nucleotides: TGTGCCAGCAGCCCATTGGGGGGAAGCTCCTACAATGAGCAGTTCTTC. Translation: CASSPLGGSSYNEQFF. This chain joins TRBV7-9 and TRBJ2-1; a possible D gene is TRBD2 (6 bases). The CDR3 contains 16 residues. Germline values: CDR1 SEHNR, CDR2 FQNEAQ (reference sequence). The germline V and J ends were trimmed by 5 bases and 0 bases, with 14 bases remaining between them.

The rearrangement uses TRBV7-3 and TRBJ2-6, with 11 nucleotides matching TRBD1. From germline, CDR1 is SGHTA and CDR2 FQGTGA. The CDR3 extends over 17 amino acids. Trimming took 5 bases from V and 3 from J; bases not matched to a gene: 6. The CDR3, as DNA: TGTGCCAGCAGCCTCCGGGACAGGGGGGATGGGGCCAACGTCCTGACTTTC. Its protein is CASSLRDRGDGANVLTF.

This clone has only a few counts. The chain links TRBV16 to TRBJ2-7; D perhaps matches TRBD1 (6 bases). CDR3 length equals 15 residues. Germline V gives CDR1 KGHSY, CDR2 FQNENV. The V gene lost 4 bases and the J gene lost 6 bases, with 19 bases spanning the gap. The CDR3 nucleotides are TGTGCCAGCAGCCCAAAATTGGACAGCCGGTCCGAGCAGTACTTC. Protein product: CASSPKLDSRSEQYF. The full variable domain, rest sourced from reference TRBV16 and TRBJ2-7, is GEEVAQTPKHLVRGEGQKAKLYCAPIKGHSYVFWYQQVLKNEFKFLISFQNENVFDETGMPKERFSAKCLPNSPCSLEIQATKLEDSAVYFCASSPKLDSRSEQYFGPGTRLTVT.

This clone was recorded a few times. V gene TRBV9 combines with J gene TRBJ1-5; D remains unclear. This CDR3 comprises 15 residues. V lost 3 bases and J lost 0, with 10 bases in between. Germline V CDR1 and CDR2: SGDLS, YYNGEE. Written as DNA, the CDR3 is TGTGCCAGCAGCGGGAGGGAGGGTAGCAATCAGCCCCAGCATTTT. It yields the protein CASSGREGSNQPQHF.

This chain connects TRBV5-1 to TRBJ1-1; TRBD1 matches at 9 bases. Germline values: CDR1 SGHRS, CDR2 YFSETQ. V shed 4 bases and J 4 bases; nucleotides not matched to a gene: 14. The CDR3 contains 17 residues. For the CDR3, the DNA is TGCGCCAGCAGCCCCACTTTATTACAGGGGGCGAGCACTGAAGCTTTCTTT. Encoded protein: CASSPTLLQGASTEAFF. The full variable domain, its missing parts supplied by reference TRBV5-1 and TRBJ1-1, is KAGVTQTPRYLIKTRGQQVTLSCSPISGHRSVSWYQQTPGQGLQFLFEYFSETQRNKGNFPGRFSGRQFSNSRSEMNVSTLELGDSALYLCASSPTLLQGASTEAFFGQGTRLTVV.

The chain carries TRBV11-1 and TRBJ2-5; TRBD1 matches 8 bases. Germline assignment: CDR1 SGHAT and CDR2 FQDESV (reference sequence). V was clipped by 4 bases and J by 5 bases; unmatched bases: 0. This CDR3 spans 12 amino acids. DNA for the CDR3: TGTGCCAGCAGCTGGGACAGGGAGACCCAGTACTTC. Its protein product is CASSWDRETQYF.

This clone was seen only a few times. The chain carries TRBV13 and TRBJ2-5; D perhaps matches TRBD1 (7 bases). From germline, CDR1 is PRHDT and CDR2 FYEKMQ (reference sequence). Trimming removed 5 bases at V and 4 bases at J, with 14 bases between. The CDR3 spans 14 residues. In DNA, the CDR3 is TGTGCCAGCAGCCTAGCCCAGGGGGGAGAGACCCAGTACTTC. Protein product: CASSLAQGGETQYF.

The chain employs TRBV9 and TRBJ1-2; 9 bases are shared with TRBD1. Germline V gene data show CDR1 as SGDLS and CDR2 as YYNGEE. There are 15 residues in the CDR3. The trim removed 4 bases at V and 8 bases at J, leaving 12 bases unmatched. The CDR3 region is CASSSRSGTGNGYTF. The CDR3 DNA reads TGTGCCAGCAGCTCTAGATCCGGGACAGGGAACGGCTACACCTTC. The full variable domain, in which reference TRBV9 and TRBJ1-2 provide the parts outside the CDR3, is DSGVTQTPKHLITATGQRVTLRCSPRSGDLSVYWYQQSLDQGLQFLIQYYNGEERAKGNILERFSAQQFPDLHSELNLSSLELGDSALYFCASSSRSGTGNGYTFGSGTRLTVV.